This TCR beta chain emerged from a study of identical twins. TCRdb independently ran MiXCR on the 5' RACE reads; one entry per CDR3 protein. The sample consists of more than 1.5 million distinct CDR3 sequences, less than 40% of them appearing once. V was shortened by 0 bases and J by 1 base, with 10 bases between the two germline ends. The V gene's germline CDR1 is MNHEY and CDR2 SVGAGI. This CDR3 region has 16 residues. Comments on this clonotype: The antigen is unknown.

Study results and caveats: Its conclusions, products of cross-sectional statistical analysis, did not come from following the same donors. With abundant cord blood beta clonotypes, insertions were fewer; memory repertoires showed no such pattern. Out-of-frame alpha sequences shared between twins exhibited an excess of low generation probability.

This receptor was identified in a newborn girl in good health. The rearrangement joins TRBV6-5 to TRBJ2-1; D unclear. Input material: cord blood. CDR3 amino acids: CASSYSGSKSYNEQFF. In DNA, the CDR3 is TGTGCCAGCAGTTACTCGGGTAGCAAGTCCTACAATGAGCAGTTCTTC.